This TCR beta chain was observed in a study of T-cell reconstitution after alpha-beta-depleted transplantation in children. Construction of the TCRbeta library involved unique molecular identifiers. TCRdb re-derived calls from the PCR reads in MiXCR, one entry per CDR3 protein. Altogether some 290,000 distinct CDR3 sequences are present, around 20% being singletons, with the ten largest covering approximately 11%. Trimming cost V 7 bases and J 5 bases; bases outside gene matches: 6. Per germline, CDR1 ENHRY and CDR2 SYGVKD. This CDR3 comprises 14 residues. In this sample, this clonotype turned up a few times.

The chain employs TRBV10-3 and TRBJ2-4; TRBD1 matches at 9 bases. Material: PBMCs, mostly from graft donor cells, obtained 180 days after TCRalphabeta/CD19-depleted stem cell transplant. This TCR was sampled from a male patient younger than 18 who had a stem cell transplant for acute lymphoblastic leukemia, so the T cells may come from the graft donor. DNA for the CDR3: TGTGCCATCACCGAGGGGGACAGGGAAAACATTCAGTACTTC. Amino acids: CAITEGDRENIQYF.